One T cell receptor beta chain is described in this entry. Its binding antigen is unknown. A read error may explain this, as a much larger clone is one base away. Since the CDR3 does not end with the conserved phenylalanine or tryptophan, this likely comes from a read error. These data belong to a study of molecular identifiers for immune sequencing clone quantification (dated by TCRdb to 2016 to 2019). About the investigation overall: For a replicate experiment, RNA from roughly 20,000 or 100,000 naive CD8 T cells was divided into five aliquots, of which four were sequenced. The study was a methods study using CD8 T cells to benchmark molecular-identifier clustering-based TCR repertoire sequencing (MIDCIRS) and TCR RNA copy counting.

Libraries of naive CD8 T cells were generated from roughly 21,000 to 960,000 sorted cells, with 10%, 30% or 50% of the purified RNA used. Naive CD8 T cells were FACS-sorted as CD8+CD4-CCR7+CD45RA+ on a BD FACSAria II into RLT Plus buffer. Approximately eleven TCR copies' worth of Jurkat RNA were spiked into 20,000-1,000,000 naive CD8 T cell samples to test detection sensitivity. CD8 T cells were enriched using RosetteSep CD8+ T Cell Enrichment Cocktail and Ficoll-Paque, and the enriched cells then underwent ACK red cell lysis. The junction shows trimming of 3 bases on V and 4 bases on J, plus 13 bases between the germline ends. CDR1 and CDR2 were assigned from the germline V gene as SGDLS and YYNGEE. The length of the CDR3 is 14 amino acids, counting both ends. The CDR3 DNA has 42 bases and is translated from base 1. The full study reports these points: Modeling indicated about three TCR RNA copies recovered per cell, compared with around 10 by digital PCR, which implies a capture efficiency of 25% to 35%. Highly expanded clone sizes could be underestimated if identical TCR molecules share a barcode. Even against a background of about 960,000 naive CD8 T cells, spiked-in Jurkat TCR RNA amounting to a single cell's worth was reported to be detectable. The naive libraries included spiked-in Jurkat TCR RNA (about nine copies' worth), and this RNA is not part of the donor repertoire. Clones above 20 RNA copies held over 98% of molecules in CMV-specific effector cells but under 1% in naive cells. When barcode sub-clustering was not used, chimeric consensus sequences inflated TCR diversity, with chimeras reaching as high as 47%.

The library came from PCR. Sequenced using an Illumina HiSeq 4000. Bulk TCR libraries were prepared as previously described, using TCR primers listed in Table S5. Purification of total RNA was performed with the Qiagen AllPrep DNA/RNA kit. Before analysis, reads from multiple sequencing runs of the same library were pooled. In the source study's methods: Reads were retained only if the reads had an exact TCR constant sequence, and the retained reads were trimmed to 150 nt and grouped according to their 12-nt molecular barcodes. Reads within each barcode group were sub-clustered using a 15% Levenshtein threshold, and quality-weighted consensus sequences were constructed for each RNA molecule. Non-functional sequences were filtered out, along with any lower-count sequence sitting one edit away from another sequence. Based on fitting two negative binomial distributions, any barcode sub-cluster with under 20% of the maximum read count was discarded. TCRdb cleaned the public reads at Q25 with fastp, built clones with MiXCR and kept in-frame beta chains. Rows are combined by CDR3 protein, so each entry shows the most common genes and DNA. Clone size and V and J calls follow TCRdb, not the original study. In this sample the table shows roughly 320,000 distinct CDR3 sequences, roughly a fifth of which occur a single time. About 0.79% of the sample is taken by the ten largest.

This receptor was obtained from a human donor in good health. Some libraries in this study had Jurkat cell RNA spiked in. What was sequenced was naive CD8+ T cells from blood, with Jurkat cell RNA spiked in. The cell subset or site label on this specimen signifies: FACS-sorted CD8+CD4-CCR7+CD45RA+ naive T cells. The chain is made from TRBV9 and TRBJ1-1, with TRBD1 as a weak D call on 5 bases. The CDR3 protein is CASSAEGFVTEAFS. The sequence in DNA is TGTGCCAGCAGCGCGGAGGGGTTTGTCACTGAAGCTTTCTCT.